The 30 T cell receptor beta chains presented below share a single source sample, sequenced in a study of T-cell memory formation after mild COVID-19. From the 5' RACE reads, TCRdb called clonotypes with MiXCR, one entry per CDR3 protein. The profile shows about 450,000 distinct CDR3 sequences, roughly a quarter of them singletons. The material sequenced was PBMCs or a T cell subset sorted from them (not recorded which). These receptors came from an adult woman who had mild COVID-19 (a few samples of this study predate the infection). Cell type and time point are not known.

This clonotype has at least ten counts. The chain joins TRBV9 to TRBJ2-5, with 9 bases aligning to TRBD1. Germline CDR1 is SGDLS and CDR2 is YYNGEE. The junction had 5 bases not matched to a gene; V was cut back by 0 bases and J by 5 bases. This CDR3 contains 15 residues. This chain's CDR3 is CASSVDGQGRETQYF. CDR3 sequence (DNA): TGTGCCAGCAGCGTAGACGGACAGGGGCGGGAGACCCAGTACTTC. The complete variable domain, with remaining parts taken from reference TRBV9 and TRBJ2-5, reads DSGVTQTPKHLITATGQRVTLRCSPRSGDLSVYWYQQSLDQGLQFLIQYYNGEERAKGNILERFSAQQFPDLHSELNLSSLELGDSALYFCASSVDGQGRETQYFGPGTRLLVL.

This clonotype came up a few times. The chain couples TRBV5-1 to TRBJ2-2, with 7 positions matching TRBD2. From germline, CDR1 is SGHRS and CDR2 YFSETQ. V lost 3 bases and J lost 5; bases outside the gene matches: 10. This CDR3 spans 16 amino acids. The CDR3 reads CASSWRAGTLTGELFF. The DNA of the CDR3 is TGCGCCAGCAGCTGGAGAGCGGGAACTTTGACCGGGGAGCTGTTTTTT.

This clonotype was counted between two and nine times. The rearrangement links TRBV6-2 or TRBV6-3 to TRBJ1-5; the D gene is possibly TRBD1 (6 bases). The V gene's germline CDR1 is MNHEY and CDR2 SVGEGT. The V end lost 7 bases, the J end lost 8 bases, and 18 bases lay between the germline ends. CDR3 length: 14 residues. CDR3 amino acids: CASTQQGWREPQHF. The DNA for the CDR3 is TGTGCCAGCACGCAACAGGGTTGGCGGGAGCCCCAGCATTTT.

This clonotype has a handful of counts. The chain employs TRBV6-2 or TRBV6-3 and TRBJ2-3, with TRBD2 as a possible D gene (5 bases). With 6 bases removed from V and 4 bases from J, the gap between germline ends came to 11 bases. CDR1 MNHEY and CDR2 SVGEGT come from the germline V gene. The CDR3 runs to 13 residues. Here the CDR3 reads CASRRAGADTQYF. In DNA form, the CDR3 reads TGTGCCAGCAGGAGGGCCGGAGCAGATACGCAGTATTTT.

The rearrangement links TRBV6-5 to TRBJ2-7; 11 bases line up with TRBD1. CDR3 size: 16 residues. V was clipped by 0 bases and J by 4 bases; unmatched bases: 5. The V gene's germline CDR1 is MNHEY and CDR2 SVGAGI. The CDR3 DNA reads TGTGCCAGCAGTTACTCGACGGGGACAGGGGGGTACGAGCAGTACTTC. Protein product: CASSYSTGTGGYEQYF.

This clonotype was picked up a small number of times. The V call is TRBV5-1, the J call TRBJ1-5; D is undetermined. The CDR3 sequence is 13 residues long. The V and J ends lost 4 bases and 5 bases respectively, with 10 bases between them. The germline CDR1 and CDR2 sequences are SGHRS and YFSETQ. CDR3 nucleotides: TGCGCCAGCAGCCCGGACGGGGATCAGCCCCAGCATTTT. Translation: CASSPDGDQPQHF.

The V gene is TRBV12-3 or TRBV12-4, the J gene TRBJ1-1; weak D call: TRBD1 (5 bases). CDR3 length equals 16 residues. Trimming stripped 6 bases from V and 1 base from J, with 18 bases between. In nucleotides, the CDR3 is TGTGCCAGCAGCCCGCCCCTAACAGGATCGAACACTGAAGCTTTCTTT. Its translation is CASSPPLTGSNTEAFF.

The rearrangement links TRBV20-1 to TRBJ1-6; TRBD1 matches 7 bases. CDR3 length: 16 residues. The V segment lost 1 base and the J segment 3 bases; nucleotides outside the gene matches: 6. Germline V gives CDR1 DFQATT, CDR2 SNEGSKA (reference sequence). The CDR3 is CSARGGGTDYNSPLHF. The CDR3 DNA reads as TGCAGTGCTAGAGGGGGGGGGACAGACTATAATTCACCCCTCCACTTT.

This clonotype was detected a few times. This chain connects TRBV29-1 to TRBJ2-3; TRBD1 or TRBD2 may be the D gene (5 bases each). Germline CDR1 is SQVTM and CDR2 is ANQGSEA. This CDR3 is 13 amino acids long. V shed 6 bases and J shed 4 bases, with 14 bases lying between them. CDR3 coding DNA: TGCAGCGTGGGGGAAGTGGGTCCAGATACGCAGTATTTT. Protein product: CSVGEVGPDTQYF.

The chain has TRBV27 and TRBJ2-7, with D unclear. In germline, CDR1 is MNHEY, CDR2 SMNVEV (reference sequence). The CDR3 spans 13 residues. Trimming shortened V by 6 bases and J by 1 base, and 10 bases separated the two germline ends. CDR3 protein: CASSHGPSYEQYF. CDR3 in DNA: TGTGCCAGCAGCCATGGGCCGTCCTACGAGCAGTACTTC.

The genes are TRBV7-2 and TRBJ2-7; D not certain. Germline values: CDR1 SGHTA, CDR2 FQGNSA. The CDR3 covers 15 residues. Trimming removed 5 bases at V and 3 bases at J, with 17 bases between. The CDR3 DNA reads as TGTGCCAGCAGCACCGGGTGGCAGACCAGCTACGAGCAGTACTTC. The encoded protein is CASSTGWQTSYEQYF.

This clonotype has just a few counts. This rearrangement joins TRBV12-3 or TRBV12-4 to TRBJ1-2, with D tentatively TRBD1 (5 bases). The CDR3 contains 15 residues. The V end was cut by 8 bases, the J end by 1 base, with 17 bases between. The CDR3 protein is CASGLRAGLNYGYTF. For the CDR3, the DNA is TGTGCCAGCGGCCTTAGGGCAGGGCTTAACTATGGCTACACCTTC.

This clonotype has just a few counts. The chain uses TRBV11-2 and TRBJ2-1, with D hard to call. This CDR3 contains 15 residues. V lost 6 bases and J lost 7, with 19 bases in between. Germline V gives CDR1 SGHAT, CDR2 FQNNGV. As DNA, the CDR3 is TGTGCCAGCAGTTGGTCTCGGTCTAAAGGGAATGAGCAGTTCTTC. Its translation: CASSWSRSKGNEQFF.

This clonotype has a handful of counts. The gene calls are TRBV15 and TRBJ2-7; possibly TRBD1 or TRBD2 for D (5 bases each). Trimming shortened V by 4 bases and J by 1 base, and 14 bases separated the two germline ends. The CDR3 contains 15 residues. Germline lookup yields CDR1 LNHNV and CDR2 YYDKDF (reference sequence). In DNA, the CDR3 is TGTGCCACCAGCACCGTCGGGGCCTGGTCCTACGAGCAGTACTTC. The encoded protein is CATSTVGAWSYEQYF.

The chain uses TRBV12-3 or TRBV12-4 and TRBJ2-3; a possible D gene is TRBD2 (5 bases). V was shortened by 4 bases and J by 5 bases, with 16 bases between the two germline ends. The CDR3 length is 15 residues. This chain's CDR3 is CASSSYAGSIDTQYF. The CDR3 DNA reads as TGTGCCAGCAGTTCCTATGCGGGCTCGATAGATACGCAGTATTTT.

The J gene is TRBJ2-7, the V gene TRBV7-2, with 8 bases aligning to TRBD2. V lost 0 bases to trimming and J lost 2 bases; unmatched junction nucleotides: 3. In germline, CDR1 is SGHTA, CDR2 FQGNSA. The CDR3 totals 15 residues. The CDR3 DNA follows: TGTGCCAGCAGCTTAGCAGGACTAGCCACCTACGAGCAGTACTTC. It translates to CASSLAGLATYEQYF.

This clonotype was detected a few times. The chain has TRBV9 and TRBJ1-2, with D possibly being TRBD1 (5 bases). Germline V gene lookup returns CDR1 SGDLS and CDR2 YYNGEE. The CDR3 spans 14 residues. V lost 6 bases, J lost 3 bases, and 15 bases lay in between. DNA of the CDR3: TGTGCCAGCACCCCCGGGACGGGTGACTATGGCTACACCTTC. It specifies CASTPGTGDYGYTF.

The chain recombines TRBV20-1 with TRBJ2-7; TRBD2 is a possible D gene (7 bases). CDR3 length: 13 amino acids. V was pared by 6 bases and J by 6 bases, with 18 bases between. Germline loops: CDR1 DFQATT, CDR2 SNEGSKA (reference sequence). CDR3 amino acids: CSAPGAGVGEQYF. Written as DNA, the CDR3 is TGCAGTGCCCCGGGGGCGGGAGTGGGCGAGCAGTACTTC.

This clonotype was observed a few times. This chain's CDR3 is CASSLVDQGLGLDTQYF. CDR3 nucleotides: TGCGCCAGCAGCTTGGTAGACCAGGGCCTAGGCCTAGATACGCAGTATTTT. The gene calls are TRBV5-1 and TRBJ2-3; D may be TRBD1 (5 bases). Germline lookup yields CDR1 SGHRS and CDR2 YFSETQ. The CDR3 has 17 amino acids. Trimming cost V 0 bases and J 5 bases, with 19 bases left between them.

In its sample, this clonotype was seen a few times. V is TRBV7-9 and J is TRBJ1-1; D not resolved. Trimming stripped 6 bases from V and 8 bases from J, with 7 bases between. The CDR3 totals 10 residues. Germline-derived CDR1 and CDR2 are SEHNR and FQNEAQ (reference sequence). The CDR3 DNA reads TGTGCCAGCAGGTCTGAAGAAGCTTTCTTT. This sequence encodes CASRSEEAFF.

The chain employs TRBV6-5 and TRBJ2-2, with TRBD1 matching 11 bases. The CDR3 has 15 residues. Germline loops: CDR1 MNHEY, CDR2 SVGAGI. V shed 7 bases, J shed 5 bases, and the junction held 6 bases outside the gene matches. The CDR3 here is CASNTDRGHTGELFF. DNA for the CDR3: TGTGCCAGCAATACGGACAGGGGGCATACCGGGGAGCTGTTTTTT.

The chain combines TRBV11-2 with TRBJ1-1, with D maybe TRBD1 (6 bases). This CDR3 is 14 amino acids long. V lost 4 bases and J lost 4, with 13 bases in between. Germline CDR1 and CDR2: SGHAT and FQNNGV. CDR3 coding DNA: TGTGCCAGCAGCTCCGTTTGGGGGCGCACTGAAGCTTTCTTT. Amino acids: CASSSVWGRTEAFF.

A few counts support this clonotype. The chain recombines TRBV7-2 with TRBJ2-1; TRBD2 agrees at 14 bases. In germline, CDR1 is SGHTA, CDR2 FQGNSA. The CDR3 extends over 14 amino acids. The J segment lost 9 bases and the V segment lost 5 bases, leaving 3 bases of the junction unmatched. CDR3 nucleotide sequence: TGTGCCAGCAGCGTGACTAGCGGGGGGGTTGAGCAGTTCTTC. It yields the protein CASSVTSGGVEQFF.

This clonotype was observed at least ten times. The gene calls are TRBV6-2 or TRBV6-3 and TRBJ2-5; 8 nucleotides align to TRBD2. The CDR3 covers 14 residues. V shed 6 bases and J 6 bases; nucleotides not matched to a gene: 9. Germline CDR1 reads MNHEY; CDR2 reads SVGEGT. The CDR3 reads CASSDPGLGKTQYF. CDR3 bases: TGTGCCAGCAGCGATCCGGGACTAGGAAAGACCCAGTACTTC.

The chain links TRBV10-3 to TRBJ2-3; a weak D match, TRBD2 (6 bases). Trimming left V 7 bases short and J 6 bases short, with 17 bases between. The CDR3 has 14 amino acids. Germline V lookup: CDR1 ENHRY, CDR2 SYGVKD. The CDR3 DNA reads as TGTGCCATCAATGGGGTGGGAGGTCGGGATACGCAGTATTTT. Translating it yields CAINGVGGRDTQYF.

The chain links TRBV4-1 to TRBJ2-7; possibly TRBD1 for D (5 bases). Trimming took 0 bases from V and 3 from J, leaving 12 bases between them. Germline CDR1 is MGHRA and CDR2 is YSYEKL. This CDR3 spans 15 amino acids. The CDR3 reads CASSQDGRVGYEQYF. As DNA, the CDR3 is TGCGCCAGCAGCCAAGATGGCAGGGTTGGCTACGAGCAGTACTTC.

The chain combines TRBV20-1 with TRBJ2-3, with unresolved D. Trimming cost V 1 base and J 0 bases, with 8 bases left between them. Germline V gene sequence: CDR1 DFQATT, CDR2 SNEGSKA (reference sequence). This CDR3 is built from 14 residues. In DNA form, the CDR3 reads TGCAGTGCTAGAGGAGATTGGAGCACAGATACGCAGTATTTT. Translating it yields CSARGDWSTDTQYF.

J is TRBJ1-1 and V is TRBV14; D remains unclear. The length of the CDR3 is 13 residues. The germline CDR1 and CDR2 sequences are SGHDN and FVKESK. The V and J ends lost 1 base and 13 bases respectively, with 16 bases between them. Here the CDR3 reads CASSQGAAPGSFF. The CDR3 DNA follows: TGTGCCAGCAGCCAAGGGGCAGCCCCGGGTAGTTTCTTT.

The chain uses TRBV5-1 and TRBJ2-1; D is perhaps TRBD2 (6 bases). CDR1 SGHRS and CDR2 YFSETQ come from the germline V gene. V lost 0 bases and J lost 5, with 9 bases in between. The CDR3 totals 14 residues. CDR3 region: CASSLGLGNNEQFF. DNA for the CDR3: TGCGCCAGCAGCTTGGGACTAGGCAACAATGAGCAGTTCTTC.

The rearrangement links TRBV3-1 to TRBJ1-1; D is uncertain. Germline V gene sequence: CDR1 LGHDT, CDR2 YNNKEL (reference sequence). The CDR3 extends over 11 amino acids. The V gene lost 7 bases and the J gene lost 1 base, with 4 bases spanning the gap. DNA for the CDR3: TGTGCCAGCACCCAGAACACTGAAGCTTTCTTT. It yields the protein CASTQNTEAFF.